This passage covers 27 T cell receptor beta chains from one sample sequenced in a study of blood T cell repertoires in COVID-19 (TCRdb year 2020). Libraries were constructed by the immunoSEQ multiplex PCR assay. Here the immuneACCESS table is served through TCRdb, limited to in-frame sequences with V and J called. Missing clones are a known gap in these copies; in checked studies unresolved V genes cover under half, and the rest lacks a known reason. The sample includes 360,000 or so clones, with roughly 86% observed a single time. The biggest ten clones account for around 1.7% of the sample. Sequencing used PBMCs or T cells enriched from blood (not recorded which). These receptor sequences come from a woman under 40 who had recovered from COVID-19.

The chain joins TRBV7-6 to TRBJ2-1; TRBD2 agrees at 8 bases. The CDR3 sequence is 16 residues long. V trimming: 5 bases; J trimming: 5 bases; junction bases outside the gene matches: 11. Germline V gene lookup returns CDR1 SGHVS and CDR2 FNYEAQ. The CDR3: CASSLRGLAGDNEQFF. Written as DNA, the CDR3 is TGTGCCAGCAGCCTCCGAGGACTAGCAGGAGACAATGAGCAGTTCTTC.

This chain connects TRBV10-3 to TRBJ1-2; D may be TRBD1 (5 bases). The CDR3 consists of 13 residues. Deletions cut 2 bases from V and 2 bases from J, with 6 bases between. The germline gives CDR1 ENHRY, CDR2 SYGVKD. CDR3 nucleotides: TGTGCCATCAGTGAGAAGGGGAACTATGGCTACACCTTC. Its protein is CAISEKGNYGYTF.

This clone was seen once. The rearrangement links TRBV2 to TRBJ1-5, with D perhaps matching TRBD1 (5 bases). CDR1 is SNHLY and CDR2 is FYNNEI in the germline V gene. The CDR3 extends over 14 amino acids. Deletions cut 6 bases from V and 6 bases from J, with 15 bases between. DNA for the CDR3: TGTGCCAGCAGGCCGCCGGGGGTTTCTCAGCCCCAGCATTTT. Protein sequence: CASRPPGVSQPQHF. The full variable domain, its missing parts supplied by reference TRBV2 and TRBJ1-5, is EPEVTQTPSHQVTQMGQEVILRCVPISNHLYFYWYRQILGQKVEFLVSFYNNEISEKSEIFDDQFSVERPDGSNFTLKIRSTKLEDSAMYFCASRPPGVSQPQHFGDGTRLSIL.

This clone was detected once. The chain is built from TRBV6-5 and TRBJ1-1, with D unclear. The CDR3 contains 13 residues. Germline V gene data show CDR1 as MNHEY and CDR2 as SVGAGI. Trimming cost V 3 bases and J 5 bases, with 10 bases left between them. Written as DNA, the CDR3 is TGTGCCAGCAGTTATGATCGGGGTACTGAAGCTTTCTTT. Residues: CASSYDRGTEAFF.

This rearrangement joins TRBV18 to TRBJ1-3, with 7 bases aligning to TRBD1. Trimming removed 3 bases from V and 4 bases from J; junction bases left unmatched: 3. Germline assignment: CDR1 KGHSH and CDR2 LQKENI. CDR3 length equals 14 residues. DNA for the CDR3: TGTGCCAGCTCACCGCCGACAGGGGGAAACACCATATATTTT. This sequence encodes CASSPPTGGNTIYF.

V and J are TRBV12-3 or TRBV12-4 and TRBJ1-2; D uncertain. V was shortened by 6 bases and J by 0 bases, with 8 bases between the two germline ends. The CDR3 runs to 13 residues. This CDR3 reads CASRPSANYGYTF. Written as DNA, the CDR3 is TGTGCCAGCAGGCCCAGTGCTAACTATGGCTACACCTTC.

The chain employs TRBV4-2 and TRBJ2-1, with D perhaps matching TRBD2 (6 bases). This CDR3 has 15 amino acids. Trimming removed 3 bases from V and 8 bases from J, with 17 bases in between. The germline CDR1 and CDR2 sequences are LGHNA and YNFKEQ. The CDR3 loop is CASSQEGLAQDEQFF. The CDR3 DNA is TGTGCCAGCAGCCAGGAGGGACTCGCCCAAGATGAGCAGTTCTTC.

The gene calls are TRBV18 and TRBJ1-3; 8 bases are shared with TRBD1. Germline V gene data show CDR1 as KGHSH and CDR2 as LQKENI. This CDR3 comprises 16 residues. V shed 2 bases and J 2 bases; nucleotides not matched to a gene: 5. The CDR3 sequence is CASSPSVTGAGNTIYF. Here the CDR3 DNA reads TGTGCCAGCTCACCATCCGTGACAGGGGCTGGAAACACCATATATTTT.

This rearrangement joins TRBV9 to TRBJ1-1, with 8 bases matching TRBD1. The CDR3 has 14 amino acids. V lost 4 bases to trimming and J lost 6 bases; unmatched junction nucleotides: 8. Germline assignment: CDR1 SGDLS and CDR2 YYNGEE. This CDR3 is CASSTPDRAAEAFF. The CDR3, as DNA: TGTGCCAGCAGCACACCGGACAGGGCGGCTGAAGCTTTCTTT.

CDR3 bases: TGCAGCGTCGGACTAGCGCCAGAGACCCAGTACTTC. Its translation: CSVGLAPETQYF. The V call is TRBV29-1, the J call TRBJ2-5; 9 bases line up with TRBD2. This CDR3 comprises 12 residues. Germline CDR1 and CDR2: SQVTM and ANQGSEA. Germline trimming cut 6 bases from V and 4 bases from J; bases unmatched to any gene: 3.

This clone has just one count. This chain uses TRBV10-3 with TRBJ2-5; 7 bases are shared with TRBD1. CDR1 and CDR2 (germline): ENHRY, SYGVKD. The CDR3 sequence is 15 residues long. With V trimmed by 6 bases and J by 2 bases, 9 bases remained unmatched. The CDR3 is CAIRKQGLGQETQYF. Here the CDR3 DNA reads TGTGCCATCAGGAAACAGGGGTTGGGGCAAGAGACCCAGTACTTC.

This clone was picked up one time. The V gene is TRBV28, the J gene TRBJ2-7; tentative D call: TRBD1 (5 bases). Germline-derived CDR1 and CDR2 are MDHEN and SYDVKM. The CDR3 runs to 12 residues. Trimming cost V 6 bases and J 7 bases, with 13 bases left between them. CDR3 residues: CASSSPNREQYF. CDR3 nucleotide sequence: TGTGCCAGCAGCTCCCCTAACAGGGAGCAGTACTTC. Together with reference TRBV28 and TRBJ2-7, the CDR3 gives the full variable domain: DVKVTQSSRYLVKRTGEKVFLECVQDMDHENMFWYRQDPGLGLRLIYFSYDVKMKEKGDIPEGYSVSREKKERFSLILESASTNQTSMYLCASSSPNREQYFGPGTRLTVT.

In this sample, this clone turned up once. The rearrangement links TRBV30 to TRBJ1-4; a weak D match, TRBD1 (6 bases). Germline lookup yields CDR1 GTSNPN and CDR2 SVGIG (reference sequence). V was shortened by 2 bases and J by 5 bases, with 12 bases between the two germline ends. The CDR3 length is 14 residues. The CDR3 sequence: CAWSPRGGNEKLFF. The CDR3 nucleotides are TGTGCCTGGAGTCCCAGGGGAGGGAATGAAAAACTGTTTTTT.

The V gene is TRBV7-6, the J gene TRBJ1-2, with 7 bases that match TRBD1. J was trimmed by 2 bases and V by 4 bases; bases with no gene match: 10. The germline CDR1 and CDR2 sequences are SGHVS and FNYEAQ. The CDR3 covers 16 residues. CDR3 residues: CASSSIYRGRNYGYTF. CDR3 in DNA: TGTGCCAGCAGCTCCATATACAGGGGTCGAAACTATGGCTACACCTTC.

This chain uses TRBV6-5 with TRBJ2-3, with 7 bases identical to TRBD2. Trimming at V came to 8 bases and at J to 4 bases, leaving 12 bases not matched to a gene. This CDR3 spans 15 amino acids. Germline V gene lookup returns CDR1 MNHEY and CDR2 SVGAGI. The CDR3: CASLRLGEGADTQYF. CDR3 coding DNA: TGTGCCAGCCTAAGACTAGGGGAGGGCGCAGATACGCAGTATTTT.

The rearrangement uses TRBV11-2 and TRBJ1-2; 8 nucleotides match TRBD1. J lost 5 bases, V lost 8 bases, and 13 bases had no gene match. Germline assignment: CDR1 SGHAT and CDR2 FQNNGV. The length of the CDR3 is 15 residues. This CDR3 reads CASSSSGQGLYGYTF. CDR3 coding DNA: TGTGCCAGCTCCTCTTCAGGACAGGGCCTTTATGGCTACACCTTC. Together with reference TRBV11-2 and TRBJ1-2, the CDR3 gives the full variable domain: EAGVAQSPRYKIIEKRQSVAFWCNPISGHATLYWYQQILGQGPKLLIQFQNNGVVDDSQLPKDRFSAERLKGVDSTLKIQPAKLEDSAVYLCASSSSGQGLYGYTFGSGTRLTVV.

The CDR3, as DNA: TGTGCCAGCAGTTTAACAGGGGGCTTTGGCTACACCTTC. Translation: CASSLTGGFGYTF. The gene calls are TRBV28 and TRBJ1-2; 9 positions match TRBD1. This CDR3 spans 13 amino acids. Germline CDR1 MDHEN, CDR2 SYDVKM. Trimming at V came to 2 bases and at J to 7 bases, leaving 2 bases not matched to a gene.

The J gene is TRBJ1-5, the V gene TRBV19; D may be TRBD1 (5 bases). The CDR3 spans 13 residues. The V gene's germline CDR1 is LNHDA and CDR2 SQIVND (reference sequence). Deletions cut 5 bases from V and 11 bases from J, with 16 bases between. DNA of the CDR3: TGTGCCAGTAGTTTTGCCAGGGAAGGAGCCCAGCATTTT. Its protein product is CASSFAREGAQHF.

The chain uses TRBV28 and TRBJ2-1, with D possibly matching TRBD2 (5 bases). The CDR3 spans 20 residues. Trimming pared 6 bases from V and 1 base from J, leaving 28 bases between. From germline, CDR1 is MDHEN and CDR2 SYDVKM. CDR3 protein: CASSLPSGNPTQTSYNEQFF. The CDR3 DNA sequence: TGTGCCAGCAGCCTACCGAGCGGCAACCCGACTCAAACGTCCTACAATGAGCAGTTCTTC.

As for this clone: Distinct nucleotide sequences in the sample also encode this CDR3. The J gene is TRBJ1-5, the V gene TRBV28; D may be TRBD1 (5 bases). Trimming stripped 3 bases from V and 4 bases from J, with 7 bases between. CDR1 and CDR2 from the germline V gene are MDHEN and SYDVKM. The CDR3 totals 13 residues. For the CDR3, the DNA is TGTGCCAGCAGTTTGGCAGGGAATCAGCCCCAGCATTTT. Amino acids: CASSLAGNQPQHF.

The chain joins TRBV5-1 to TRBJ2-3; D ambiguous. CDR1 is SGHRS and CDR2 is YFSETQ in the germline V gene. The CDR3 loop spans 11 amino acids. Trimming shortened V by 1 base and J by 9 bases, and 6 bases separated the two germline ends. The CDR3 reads CASSLIETQYF. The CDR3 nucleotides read TGCGCCAGCAGCTTGATAGAGACGCAGTATTTT.

The CDR3 DNA reads as TGTGCCAGCAGCGATCCGGGACTAGCCTCAGATACGCAGTATTTT. Its protein product is CASSDPGLASDTQYF. The gene calls are TRBV9 and TRBJ2-3; TRBD2 matches at 9 bases. CDR3 length: 15 residues. Unmatched junction bases numbered 6, after V lost 3 bases and J lost 4 bases. Germline CDR1 is SGDLS and CDR2 is YYNGEE.

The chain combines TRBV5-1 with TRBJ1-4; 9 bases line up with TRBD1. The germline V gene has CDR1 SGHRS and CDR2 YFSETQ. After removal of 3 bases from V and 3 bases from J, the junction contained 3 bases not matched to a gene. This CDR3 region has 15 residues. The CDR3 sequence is CASSWDRAANEKLFF. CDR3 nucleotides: TGCGCCAGCAGCTGGGACAGGGCGGCTAATGAAAAACTGTTTTTT. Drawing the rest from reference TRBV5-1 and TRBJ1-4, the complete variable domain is KAGVTQTPRYLIKTRGQQVTLSCSPISGHRSVSWYQQTPGQGLQFLFEYFSETQRNKGNFPGRFSGRQFSNSRSEMNVSTLELGDSALYLCASSWDRAANEKLFFGSGTQLSVL.

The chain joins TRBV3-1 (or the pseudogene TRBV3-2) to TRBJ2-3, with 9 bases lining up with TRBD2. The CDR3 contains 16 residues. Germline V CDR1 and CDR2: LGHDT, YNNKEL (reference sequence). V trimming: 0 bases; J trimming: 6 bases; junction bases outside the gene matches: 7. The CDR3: CASSQELAGASDTQYF. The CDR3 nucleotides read TGTGCCAGCAGCCAAGAATTAGCGGGGGCATCTGATACGCAGTATTTT.

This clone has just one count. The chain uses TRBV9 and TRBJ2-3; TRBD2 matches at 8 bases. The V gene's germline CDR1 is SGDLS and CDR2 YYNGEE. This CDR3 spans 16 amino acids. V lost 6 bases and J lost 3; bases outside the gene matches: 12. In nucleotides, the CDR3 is TGTGCCAGCACTCCACCTTTCAGCGGGGGAACAGATACGCAGTATTTT. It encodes CASTPPFSGGTDTQYF.

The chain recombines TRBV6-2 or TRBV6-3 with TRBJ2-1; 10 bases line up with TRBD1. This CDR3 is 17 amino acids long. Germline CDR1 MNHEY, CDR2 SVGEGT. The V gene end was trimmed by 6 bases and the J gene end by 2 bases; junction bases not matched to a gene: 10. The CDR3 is CASSPDRGGTAYNEQFF. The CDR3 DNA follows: TGTGCCAGCAGCCCGGACAGGGGGGGAACTGCCTACAATGAGCAGTTCTTC.

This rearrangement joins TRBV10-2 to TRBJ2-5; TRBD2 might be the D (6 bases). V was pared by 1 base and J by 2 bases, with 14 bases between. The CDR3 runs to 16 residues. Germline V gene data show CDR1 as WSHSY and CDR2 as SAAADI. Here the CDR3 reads CASSELMTGEQETQYF. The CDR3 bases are TGCGCCAGCAGTGAGTTAATGACGGGAGAACAAGAGACCCAGTACTTC.